This passage covers 21 T cell receptor beta chains from one sample sequenced in a study of shared clonotypes between healthy human individuals. Here immunoSEQ multiplex PCR was the method, and the copy in TCRdb shows in-frame clones only, minus some. The sample lists about 1 million clones, about 80% seen once, with approximately 1.3% in the top ten. Input material: memory CD4+ T cells sorted from blood. Specified subset: CD45RA-negative fraction. Every receptor here comes from a young man in good health.

This clone was seen only a few times. This sample also contains other DNA sequences that code for the same CDR3. J is TRBJ2-7 and V is TRBV10-3; 8 bases are a match to TRBD1. Germline loops: CDR1 ENHRY, CDR2 SYGVKD. V was pared by 0 bases and J by 4 bases, with 5 bases of the junction left unmatched. This CDR3 spans 15 amino acids. CDR3 bases: TGTGCCATCAGTGAGTCCGGGACAGGACTATACGAGCAGTACTTC. It specifies CAISESGTGLYEQYF.

This clone was counted once. The rearrangement uses TRBV5-1 and TRBJ2-1; 8 nucleotides align to TRBD2. The length of the CDR3 is 16 residues. J lost 8 bases, V lost 0 bases, and 10 bases had no gene match. CDR1 SGHRS and CDR2 YFSETQ come from the germline V gene. CDR3 sequence: CASSLAVAGPHDEQFF. The CDR3 DNA sequence: TGCGCCAGCAGCTTGGCCGTAGCGGGGCCCCACGATGAGCAGTTCTTC.

This clone was recorded once. This chain uses TRBV18 with TRBJ2-5; 7 positions match TRBD2. V lost 0 bases to trimming and J lost 5 bases; unmatched junction nucleotides: 12. Per germline, CDR1 KGHSH and CDR2 LQKENI. This CDR3 spans 17 amino acids. DNA of the CDR3: TGTGCCAGCTCACCACCCAATCTAGCGGACTACGGGGAGACCCAGTACTTC. Its translation is CASSPPNLADYGETQYF.

The CDR3 loop is CASSLNGGFNTGELFF. DNA for the CDR3: TGTGCCAGCAGCTTGAACGGAGGGTTTAACACCGGGGAGCTGTTTTTT. The J gene is TRBJ2-2, the V gene TRBV7-3, with a possible D match to TRBD2 (6 bases). Germline V lookup: CDR1 SGHTA, CDR2 FQGTGA. CDR3 length: 16 residues. V was trimmed by 3 bases and J by 2 bases, leaving 13 bases between them.

The V gene is TRBV7-9, the J gene TRBJ1-1; D gene ambiguous. V was shortened by 3 bases and J by 7 bases, with 6 bases between the two germline ends. The CDR3 is 11 residues long. Per germline, CDR1 SEHNR and CDR2 FQNEAQ (reference sequence). CDR3 DNA: TGTGCCAGCAGCTTGCAGAATGAAGCTTTCTTT. Translation gives CASSLQNEAFF.

This clone was seen just once. The chain joins TRBV6-5 to TRBJ1-5; no definite D call. V lost 2 bases and J 0 bases, leaving 11 bases between the germline ends. The CDR3 has 16 amino acids. Looked up from germline, CDR1 is MNHEY and CDR2 is SVGAGI. The CDR3: CASSYGPQYSNQPQHF. Here the CDR3 DNA reads TGTGCCAGCAGTTACGGTCCGCAATATAGCAATCAGCCCCAGCATTTT.

This chain joins TRBV7-2 and TRBJ1-5; no firm D call. Germline V gene lookup returns CDR1 SGHTA and CDR2 FQGNSA. V lost 4 bases and J 7 bases, leaving 17 bases between the germline ends. This CDR3 is 15 amino acids long. The CDR3 DNA sequence: TGTGCCAGCAGCTATGATCGGGGATTCGGACAGCCCCAGCATTTT. Amino acid sequence: CASSYDRGFGQPQHF. Complete variable domain (other parts from reference TRBV7-2 and TRBJ1-5): GAGVSQSPSNKVTEKGKDVELRCDPISGHTALYWYRQSLGQGLEFLIYFQGNSAPDKSGLPSDRFSAERTGGSVSTLTIQRTQQEDSAVYLCASSYDRGFGQPQHFGDGTRLSIL.

The table lists this clone with a count of one. This sequence joins TRBV28 and TRBJ2-1, with D maybe TRBD2 (5 bases). This CDR3 is 15 amino acids long. V shed 3 bases and J shed 8 bases, with 17 bases lying between them. Germline V gene data show CDR1 as MDHEN and CDR2 as SYDVKM. The CDR3 DNA is TGTGCCAGCAGTTTCCCCGGTGTCGGGAAGGATGAGCAGTTCTTC. Amino acid sequence: CASSFPGVGKDEQFF. The variable domain in full, with the rest retrieved from reference TRBV28 and TRBJ2-1, is DVKVTQSSRYLVKRTGEKVFLECVQDMDHENMFWYRQDPGLGLRLIYFSYDVKMKEKGDIPEGYSVSREKKERFSLILESASTNQTSMYLCASSFPGVGKDEQFFGPGTRLTVL.

DNA of the CDR3: TGTGCCAGCAGTGATATCCAGGGGGCTGGCTATGGCTACACCTTC. Protein: CASSDIQGAGYGYTF. The chain couples TRBV2 to TRBJ1-2, with 8 bases that match TRBD1. This CDR3 is built from 15 residues. From germline, CDR1 is SNHLY and CDR2 FYNNEI. V lost 3 bases, J lost 4 bases, and 7 bases stayed unmatched.

In this sample, this clone turned up once. The V and J genes are TRBV2 and TRBJ2-3; D uncertain. The V gene lost 1 base and the J gene lost 6 bases, with 20 bases spanning the gap. The V gene's germline CDR1 is SNHLY and CDR2 FYNNEI. This CDR3 has 17 amino acids. As DNA, the CDR3 is TGTGCCAGCAGTGAAGAGGCTAGTATGTTACCGAAGGATACGCAGTATTTT. This codes for CASSEEASMLPKDTQYF. Filled out from reference TRBV2 and TRBJ2-3, the complete variable domain reads EPEVTQTPSHQVTQMGQEVILRCVPISNHLYFYWYRQILGQKVEFLVSFYNNEISEKSEIFDDQFSVERPDGSNFTLKIRSTKLEDSAMYFCASSEEASMLPKDTQYFGPGTRLTVL.

J is TRBJ2-7 and V is TRBV2; D might be TRBD1 (6 bases). The V and J ends lost 0 bases and 0 bases respectively, with 12 bases between them. Germline lookup yields CDR1 SNHLY and CDR2 FYNNEI. The CDR3 length is 16 residues. CDR3 sequence: CASSEAHIRGSYEQYF. In DNA, the CDR3 is TGTGCCAGCAGTGAAGCGCATATCAGGGGCTCCTACGAGCAGTACTTC.

The CDR3 spells CASSSTLDRTPYEQYF. CDR3 nucleotide sequence: TGTGCCAGCAGTTCCACACTGGACAGGACCCCCTACGAGCAGTACTTC. The genes are TRBV6-4 and TRBJ2-7, with 7 positions matching TRBD1. Germline loops: CDR1 MRHNA, CDR2 SNTAGT. Unmatched junction bases numbered 12, after V lost 5 bases and J lost 2 bases. The CDR3 is 16 residues long.

About this clone itself: With a much larger clone just one base away, this may be a read error. At the DNA level, this CDR3 is encoded by other sequences in the same sample as well. The J gene is TRBJ2-4, the V gene TRBV30, with D uncertain. Germline CDR1 reads GTSNPN; CDR2 reads SVGIG (reference sequence). The CDR3 extends over 13 amino acids. The CDR3 here is CAWSGWAKNIQYF. The CDR3, as DNA: TGTGCCTGGAGTGGGTGGGCCAAAAACATCCAGTACTTC.

V and J are TRBV7-2 and TRBJ1-1; D is perhaps TRBD1 (6 bases). Trimming cost V 5 bases and J 0 bases, with 13 bases left between them. The CDR3 has 15 residues. Germline CDR1 is SGHTA and CDR2 is FQGNSA. CDR3 residues: CASSLIGQLNTEAFF. The CDR3 DNA is TGTGCCAGCAGCCTAATTGGACAGCTGAACACTGAAGCTTTCTTT.

This clone was seen a few times. The chain carries TRBV4-3 and TRBJ2-5; 9 positions match TRBD1. V lost 10 bases to trimming and J lost 5 bases; unmatched junction nucleotides: 11. The CDR3 is 14 residues long. CDR1 and CDR2 from the germline V gene are LGHNA and YSLEER. Written as DNA, the CDR3 is TGCGCCACCGTACACAGGGGGCCGGAGGAGACCCAGTACTTC. It codes for CATVHRGPEETQYF.

This clone has only one observation. CDR3 sequence: CASSYDRGDGYTF. CDR3 nucleotides: TGTGCCAGCAGTTACGACAGGGGAGATGGCTACACCTTC. V usage is TRBV6-5 and J usage is TRBJ1-2, with TRBD1 identical over 8 bases. Germline CDR1 MNHEY, CDR2 SVGAGI. This CDR3 has 13 residues. Germline trimming cut 2 bases from V and 6 bases from J; bases unmatched to any gene: 2.

As concerns this clone: Sequence at one end of the junction differs from germline and may be a read error. The chain's CDR3 is CASSPRVLTYNEQFF. The CDR3 bases are TGTGCTAGCAGCCCCAGGGTTCTTACCTACAATGAGCAGTTCTTC. The chain links TRBV7-7 to TRBJ2-1, with D possibly TRBD1 on 5 matching bases. Germline V gives CDR1 SSHAT, CDR2 FNYEAQ (reference sequence). The CDR3 is 15 residues long.

The chain is built from TRBV7-6 and TRBJ1-4, with TRBD1 matching over 7 bases. This CDR3 region has 17 residues. Germline V gene data show CDR1 as SGHVS and CDR2 as FNYEAQ. V was pared by 0 bases and J by 4 bases, with 8 bases of the junction left unmatched. In nucleotides, the CDR3 is TGTGCCAGCAGCTTAGCTGGTCAGGGGGTGAATAATGAAAAACTGTTTTTT. Protein: CASSLAGQGVNNEKLFF.

This clone was counted a single time. Other nucleotide sequences from this sample produce the same CDR3. The chain combines TRBV19 with TRBJ1-5; 7 nucleotides match TRBD1. The germline V gene has CDR1 LNHDA and CDR2 SQIVND (reference sequence). J was trimmed by 5 bases and V by 2 bases; bases with no gene match: 0. This CDR3 is built from 13 residues. The CDR3 DNA sequence: TGTGCCAGTAGTATAACAGGGGATCAGCCCCAGCATTTT. This sequence encodes CASSITGDQPQHF. Full variable domain (missing parts from reference TRBV19 and TRBJ1-5): DGGITQSPKYLFRKEGQNVTLSCEQNLNHDAMYWYRQDPGQGLRLIYYSQIVNDFQKGDIAEGYSVSREKKESFPLTVTSAQKNPTAFYLCASSITGDQPQHFGDGTRLSIL.

The chain uses TRBV4-1 and TRBJ2-3, with 8 bases aligning to TRBD2. The trim removed 5 bases at V and 2 bases at J, leaving 9 bases unmatched. The CDR3 covers 16 residues. Germline V gene data show CDR1 as MGHRA and CDR2 as YSYEKL. The CDR3 nucleotides are TGCGCCAGCAGCAGAACTAGCGGTGGTAACACAGATACGCAGTATTTT. Its translation: CASSRTSGGNTDTQYF.

This chain uses TRBV2 with TRBJ2-1; D may correspond to TRBD1 or TRBD2 (6 bases each). The germline CDR1 and CDR2 sequences are SNHLY and FYNNEI. The CDR3 sequence is 13 residues long. Trimming removed 4 bases at V and 9 bases at J, with 13 bases between. The CDR3 DNA is TGTGCCAGCAGTGTCCCCGGGGGCGGTGAGCAGTTCTTC. Translation gives CASSVPGGGEQFF.